A selection of T cell receptor beta chains follows, all from one sample in a study of beta chain features in type 1 diabetes. Assay used: immunoSEQ multiplex PCR; TCRdb lists only in-frame clones, some missing. The table records around 280,000 clones, around 7.8% of them present only once. The sequenced material came from central memory CD4+ T cells from blood. These receptors were taken from a woman younger than 30 in good health. The CDR3 runs from the conserved cysteine through the conserved F or W. The D gene is left open where the match is weak. Some rows mark clone size as missing; the rest say once, few, many or name a class of expanded clone.

d_call	v_call	j_call	clone_size	cdr3_nt	cdr3_aa
-	TRBV7-9	TRBJ2-7	many	TGTGCCAGCAGCCGCCGCACCTACGAGCAGTACTTC	CASSRRTYEQYF
-	TRBV20-1	TRBJ1-2	many	TGCAGTGCTAGAGATGAGGGCTACACCTTC	CSARDEGYTF
-	TRBV4-3	TRBJ2-3	few	TGCGCCAGCAGCCGGCAGCGCACAGATACGCAGTATTTT	CASSRQRTDTQYF
TRBD1	TRBV25-1	TRBJ2-1	many	TGTGCCAGCCGTGAACAGGGGAATGAGCAGTTCTTC	CASREQGNEQFF
-	TRBV5-6	TRBJ2-7	many	TGTGCCAGCAGCTTTATCGGACAGAGCTCCTACGAGCAGTACTTC	CASSFIGQSSYEQYF
TRBD1	TRBV4-1	TRBJ2-1	-	TGCGCCAGCAGCCGGGACAGGTCCTACAATGAGCAGTTCTTC	CASSRDRSYNEQFF
-	TRBV30	TRBJ1-2	-	TGTGCCTGGAGTGTGGGGTTCGACTATGGCTACACCTTC	CAWSVGFDYGYTF
-	TRBV29-1	TRBJ1-4	few	TGCAGCGTTGGGGGTTGGGATGAAAAACTGTTTTTT	CSVGGWDEKLFF
-	TRBV5-1	TRBJ1-2	-	TGCGCCAGCAGCTTGAACGGGGATTATGGCTACACCTTC	CASSLNGDYGYTF
-	TRBV27	TRBJ2-7	-	TGTGCCAGCAGTTTAAAGGCTCAAAGCTCCTACGAGCAGTACTTC	CASSLKAQSSYEQYF
TRBD1	TRBV5-4	TRBJ2-5	-	TGTGCCAGCAGCTTGGAGGGGGCGCTTGGAAGAGAGACCCAGTACTTC	CASSLEGALGRETQYF
-	TRBV6-5	TRBJ1-4	-	TGTGCCAGCAGTTACGACGGTACCACAGCGGAAAAACTGTTTTTT	CASSYDGTTAEKLFF
-	TRBV9	TRBJ2-3	few	TGTGCCAGCAGGAGGGGTGATGCAGATACGCAGTATTTT	CASRRGDADTQYF
TRBD1	TRBV5-1	TRBJ1-4	-	TGCGCCAGCAGCTGGGGACAGAATACTAATGAAAAACTGTTTTTT	CASSWGQNTNEKLFF
-	TRBV4-3	TRBJ2-3	-	TGCGCCAGCAGCCTAAGGACAGAGACAGATACGCAGTATTTT	CASSLRTETDTQYF
-	TRBV10-3	TRBJ2-1	-	TGTGCCATCAGTGATCGGACAGACAATGAGCAGTTCTTC	CAISDRTDNEQFF
TRBD1	TRBV27	TRBJ1-1	few	TGTGCCAGCAGTCTGGACAGGGCCAGAACTGAAGCTTTCTTT	CASSLDRARTEAFF
-	TRBV5-1	TRBJ2-2	-	TGCGCCAGCAGCCCGGGGGAAAGGAACACCGGGGAGCTGTTTTTT	CASSPGERNTGELFF
TRBD1	TRBV9	TRBJ2-3	-	TGTGCCAGCAGCGCCGACAGGGGCACAGATACGCAGTATTTT	CASSADRGTDTQYF
TRBD2	TRBV30	TRBJ2-4	many	TGTGCCTGGAGTAATAGCGGGAGAAACATTCAGTACTTC	CAWSNSGRNIQYF
-	TRBV7-2	TRBJ1-5	-	TGTGCCAGCAGCCCTAGGGCTCCGAATCAGCCCCAGCATTTT	CASSPRAPNQPQHF
-	TRBV5-1	TRBJ1-5	-	TGCGCCAGCAGCTTAGACCCGAATCAGCCCCAGCATTTT	CASSLDPNQPQHF
-	TRBV7-9	TRBJ1-4	many	TGTGCCAGCAGCTTAGTTGATGAAAAACTGTTTTTT	CASSLVDEKLFF
-	TRBV5-1	TRBJ2-3	-	TGCGCCAGCAGCTTTAGAGGGACGCGTAAGGACCGAACAGATACGCAGTATTTT	CASSFRGTRKDRTDTQYF
TRBD1	TRBV5-8	TRBJ2-5	-	TGTGCCGCAGGGACAGGGCATGAGACCCAGTACTTC	CAAGTGHETQYF
-	TRBV30	TRBJ2-2	few	TGTGCCTTACAGGCGCCCGCCTCGAACACCGGGGAGCTGTTTTTT	CALQAPASNTGELFF